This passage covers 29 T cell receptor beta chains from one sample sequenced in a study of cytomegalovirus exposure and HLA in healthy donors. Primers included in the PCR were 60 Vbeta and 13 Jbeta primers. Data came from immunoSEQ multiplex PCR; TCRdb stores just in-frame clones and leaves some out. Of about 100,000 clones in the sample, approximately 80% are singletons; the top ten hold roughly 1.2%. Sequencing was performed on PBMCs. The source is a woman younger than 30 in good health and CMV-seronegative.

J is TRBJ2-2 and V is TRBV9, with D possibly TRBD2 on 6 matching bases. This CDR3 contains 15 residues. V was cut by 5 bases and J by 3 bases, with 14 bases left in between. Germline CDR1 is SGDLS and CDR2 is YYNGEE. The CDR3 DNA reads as TGTGCCAGCAGTGGAGGGGACGTTGACACCGGGGAGCTGTTTTTT. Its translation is CASSGGDVDTGELFF. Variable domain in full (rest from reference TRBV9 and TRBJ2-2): DSGVTQTPKHLITATGQRVTLRCSPRSGDLSVYWYQQSLDQGLQFLIQYYNGEERAKGNILERFSAQQFPDLHSELNLSSLELGDSALYFCASSGGDVDTGELFFGEGSRLTVL.

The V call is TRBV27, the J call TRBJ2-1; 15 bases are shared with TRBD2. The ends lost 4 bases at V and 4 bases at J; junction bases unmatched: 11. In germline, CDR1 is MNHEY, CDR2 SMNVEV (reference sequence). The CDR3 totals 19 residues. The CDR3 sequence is CASSSTSGTSGRWYNEQFF. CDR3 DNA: TGTGCCAGCAGTTCGACTTCCGGGACTAGCGGGAGGTGGTACAATGAGCAGTTCTTC.

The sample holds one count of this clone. The CDR3 sequence is CASSQGNTNYGYTF. The CDR3 coding sequence is TGCGCCAGCAGCCAAGGAAACACTAACTATGGCTACACCTTC. The chain carries TRBV4-1 and TRBJ1-2; D gene unclear. The CDR3 contains 14 residues. Germline V CDR1 and CDR2: MGHRA, YSYEKL. Trimming cost V 1 base and J 0 bases, with 6 bases left between them.

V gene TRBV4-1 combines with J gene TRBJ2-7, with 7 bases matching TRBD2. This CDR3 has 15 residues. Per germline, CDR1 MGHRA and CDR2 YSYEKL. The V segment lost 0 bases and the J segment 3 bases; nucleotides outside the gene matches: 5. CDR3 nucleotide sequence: TGCGCCAGCAGCCAAGACCCACTAGCGCGCTACGAGCAGTACTTC. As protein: CASSQDPLARYEQYF.

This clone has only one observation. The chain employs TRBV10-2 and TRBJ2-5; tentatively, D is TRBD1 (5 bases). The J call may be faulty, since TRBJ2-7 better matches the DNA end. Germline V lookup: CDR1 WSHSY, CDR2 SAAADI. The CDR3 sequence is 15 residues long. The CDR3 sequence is CASSESVDRADEQYF. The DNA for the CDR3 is TGCGCCAGCAGTGAGTCAGTAGACAGAGCTGACGAGCAGTACTTC.

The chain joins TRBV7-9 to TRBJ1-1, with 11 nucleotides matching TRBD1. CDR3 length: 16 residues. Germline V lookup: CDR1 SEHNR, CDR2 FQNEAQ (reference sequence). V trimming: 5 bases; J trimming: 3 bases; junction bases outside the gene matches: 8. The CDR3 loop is CASSPRTGGLDTEAFF. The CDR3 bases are TGTGCCAGCAGCCCCCGGACAGGGGGCTTGGACACTGAAGCTTTCTTT.

The CDR3 region is CASSYSIGGDTQYF. The CDR3 region has the DNA TGTGCCAGCAGTTACTCGATAGGCGGCGATACGCAGTATTTT. The J gene is TRBJ2-3, the V gene TRBV6-6, with D hard to call. This CDR3 has 14 residues. The germline V gene encodes CDR1 MNHNY and CDR2 SVGAGI (reference sequence). The V gene lost 0 bases and the J gene lost 6 bases, with 10 bases spanning the gap.

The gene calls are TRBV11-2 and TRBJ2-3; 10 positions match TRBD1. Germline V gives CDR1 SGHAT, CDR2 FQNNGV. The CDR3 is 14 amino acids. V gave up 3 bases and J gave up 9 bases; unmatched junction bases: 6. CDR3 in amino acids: CASSLTTGGETQYF. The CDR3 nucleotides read TGTGCCAGCAGCTTGACGACAGGGGGCGAGACGCAGTATTTT.

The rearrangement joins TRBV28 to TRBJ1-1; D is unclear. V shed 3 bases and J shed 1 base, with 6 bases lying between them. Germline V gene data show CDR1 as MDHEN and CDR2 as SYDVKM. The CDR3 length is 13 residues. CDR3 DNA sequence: TGTGCCAGCAGTTTGTCCCGGAACACTGAAGCTTTCTTT. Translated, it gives CASSLSRNTEAFF.

Here the CDR3 reads CASSSGGGRAEAFF. CDR3 nucleotides: TGTGCCAGCAGTTCCGGGGGGGGGAGGGCTGAAGCTTTCTTT. This chain uses TRBV6-5 with TRBJ1-1; a weak D match, TRBD1 (5 bases). Germline V CDR1 and CDR2: MNHEY, SVGAGI. CDR3 size: 14 residues. The V gene lost 4 bases and the J gene lost 6 bases, with 15 bases spanning the gap.

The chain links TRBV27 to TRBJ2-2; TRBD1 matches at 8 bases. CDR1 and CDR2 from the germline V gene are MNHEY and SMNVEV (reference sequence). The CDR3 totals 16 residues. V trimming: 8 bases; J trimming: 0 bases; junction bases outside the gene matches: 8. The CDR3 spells CASRRGLNPNTGELFF. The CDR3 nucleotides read TGTGCCAGCCGCAGGGGGCTGAACCCGAACACCGGGGAGCTGTTTTTT.

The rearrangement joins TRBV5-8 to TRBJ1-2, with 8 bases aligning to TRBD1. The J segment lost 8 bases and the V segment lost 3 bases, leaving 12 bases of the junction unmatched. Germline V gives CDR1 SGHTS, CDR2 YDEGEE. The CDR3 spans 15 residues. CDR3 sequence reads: CASSSTFRGQRGYTF. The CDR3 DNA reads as TGTGCCAGCAGCTCCACCTTCAGGGGGCAGCGGGGCTACACCTTC.

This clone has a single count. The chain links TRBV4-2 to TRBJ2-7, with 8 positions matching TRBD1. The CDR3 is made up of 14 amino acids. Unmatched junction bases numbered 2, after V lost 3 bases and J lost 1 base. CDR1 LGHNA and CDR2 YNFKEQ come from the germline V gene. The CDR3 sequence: CASSHTGGSYEQYF. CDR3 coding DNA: TGTGCCAGCAGCCATACAGGGGGTTCCTACGAGCAGTACTTC.

CDR3 amino acids: CASTAAGTDTQYF. The DNA for the CDR3 is TGTGCCAGCACAGCGGCTGGCACAGATACGCAGTATTTT. This rearrangement joins TRBV28 to TRBJ2-3, with D tentatively TRBD2 (5 bases). Germline V lookup: CDR1 MDHEN, CDR2 SYDVKM. Trimming took off 7 bases at V and 1 base at J, with 9 bases between the two ends. This CDR3 spans 13 amino acids.

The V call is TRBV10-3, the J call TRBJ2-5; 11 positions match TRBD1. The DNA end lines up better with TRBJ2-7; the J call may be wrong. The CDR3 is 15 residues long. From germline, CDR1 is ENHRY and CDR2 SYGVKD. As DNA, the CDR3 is TGTGCCATCAGTGAGTCTGGGACAGGGGGCTACGAGCAGTACTTC. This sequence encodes CAISESGTGGYEQYF.

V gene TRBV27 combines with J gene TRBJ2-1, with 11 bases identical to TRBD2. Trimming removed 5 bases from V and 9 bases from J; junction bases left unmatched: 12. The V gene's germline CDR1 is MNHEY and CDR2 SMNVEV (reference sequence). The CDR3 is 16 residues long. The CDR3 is CASSDATSGVLGEQFF. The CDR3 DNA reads TGTGCCAGCAGTGACGCGACTAGCGGGGTCCTGGGTGAGCAGTTCTTC.

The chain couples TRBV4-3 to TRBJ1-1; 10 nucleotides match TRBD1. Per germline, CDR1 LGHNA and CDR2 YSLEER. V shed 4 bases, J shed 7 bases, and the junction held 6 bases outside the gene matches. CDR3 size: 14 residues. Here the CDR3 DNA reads TGCGCCAGCAGCCGGACAGGGGGTACGGTTGAAGCTTTCTTT. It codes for CASSRTGGTVEAFF.

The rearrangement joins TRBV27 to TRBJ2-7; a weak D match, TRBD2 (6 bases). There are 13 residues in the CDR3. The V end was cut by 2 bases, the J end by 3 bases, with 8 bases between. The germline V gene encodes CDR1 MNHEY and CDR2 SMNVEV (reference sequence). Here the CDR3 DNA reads TGTGCCAGCAGTTTAGGGACTCACTACGAGCAGTACTTC. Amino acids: CASSLGTHYEQYF.

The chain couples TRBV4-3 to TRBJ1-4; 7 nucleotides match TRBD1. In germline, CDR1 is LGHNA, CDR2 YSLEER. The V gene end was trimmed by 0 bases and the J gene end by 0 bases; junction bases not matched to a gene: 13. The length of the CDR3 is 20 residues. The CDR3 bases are TGCGCCAGCAGCCAAGATTTCAGCCGCGACAGGGTCCCAACTAATGAAAAACTGTTTTTT. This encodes CASSQDFSRDRVPTNEKLFF.

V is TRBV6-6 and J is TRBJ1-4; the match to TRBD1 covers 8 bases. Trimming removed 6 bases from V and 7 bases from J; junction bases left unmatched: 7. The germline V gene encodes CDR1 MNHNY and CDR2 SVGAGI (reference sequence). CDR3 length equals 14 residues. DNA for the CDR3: TGTGCCAGCAGGCTGACAGGGGCGGTTGAAAAACTGTTTTTT. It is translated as CASRLTGAVEKLFF.

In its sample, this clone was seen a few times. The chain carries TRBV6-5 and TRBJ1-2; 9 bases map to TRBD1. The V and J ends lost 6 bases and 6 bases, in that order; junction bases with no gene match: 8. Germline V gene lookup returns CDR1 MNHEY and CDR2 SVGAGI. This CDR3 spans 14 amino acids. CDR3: CASRLTGQGNGYTF. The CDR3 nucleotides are TGTGCCAGCAGACTCACCGGACAGGGGAATGGCTACACCTTC.

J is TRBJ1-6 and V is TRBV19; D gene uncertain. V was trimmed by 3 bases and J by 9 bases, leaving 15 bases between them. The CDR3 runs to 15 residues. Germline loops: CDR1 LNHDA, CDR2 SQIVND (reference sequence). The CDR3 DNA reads TGTGCCAGTAGTATCCTCAGTTCGAGGATTTCACCCCTCCACTTT. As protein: CASSILSSRISPLHF.

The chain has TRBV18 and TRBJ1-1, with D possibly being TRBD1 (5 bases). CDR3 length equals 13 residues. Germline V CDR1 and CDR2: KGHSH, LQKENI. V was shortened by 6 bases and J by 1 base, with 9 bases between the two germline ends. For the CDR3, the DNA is TGTGCCAGCTCGACCGGACAGAACACTGAAGCTTTCTTT. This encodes CASSTGQNTEAFF. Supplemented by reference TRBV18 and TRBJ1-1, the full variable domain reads NAGVMQNPRHLVRRRGQEARLRCSPMKGHSHVYWYRQLPEEGLKFMVYLQKENIIDESGMPKERFSAEFPKEGPSILRIQQVVRGDSAAYFCASSTGQNTEAFFGQGTRLTVV.

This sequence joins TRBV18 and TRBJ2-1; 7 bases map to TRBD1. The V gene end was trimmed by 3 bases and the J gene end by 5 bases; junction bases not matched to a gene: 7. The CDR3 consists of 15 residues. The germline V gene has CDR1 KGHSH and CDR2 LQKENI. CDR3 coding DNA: TGTGCCAGCTCACCTCGACAGGGAAGGAACAATGAGCAGTTCTTC. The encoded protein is CASSPRQGRNNEQFF.

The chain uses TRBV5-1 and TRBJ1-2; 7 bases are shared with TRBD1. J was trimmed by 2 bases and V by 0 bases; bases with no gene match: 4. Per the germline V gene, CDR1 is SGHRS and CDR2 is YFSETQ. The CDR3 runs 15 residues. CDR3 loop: CASSLAATGNYGYTF. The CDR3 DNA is TGCGCCAGCAGCTTGGCAGCGACAGGGAACTATGGCTACACCTTC.

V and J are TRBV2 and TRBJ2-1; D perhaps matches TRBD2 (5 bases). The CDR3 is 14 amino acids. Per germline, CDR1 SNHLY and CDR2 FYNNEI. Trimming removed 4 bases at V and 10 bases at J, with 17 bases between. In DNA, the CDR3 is TGTGCCAGCAGTGCGGAGAGGGAATGGAGAGAGCAGTTCTTC. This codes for CASSAEREWREQFF.

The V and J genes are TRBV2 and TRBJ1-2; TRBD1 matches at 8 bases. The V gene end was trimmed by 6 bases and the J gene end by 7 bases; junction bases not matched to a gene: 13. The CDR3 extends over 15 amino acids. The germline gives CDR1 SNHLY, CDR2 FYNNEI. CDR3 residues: CASREVGQGRSGYTF. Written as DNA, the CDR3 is TGTGCCAGCAGGGAGGTAGGACAGGGAAGAAGTGGCTACACCTTC.

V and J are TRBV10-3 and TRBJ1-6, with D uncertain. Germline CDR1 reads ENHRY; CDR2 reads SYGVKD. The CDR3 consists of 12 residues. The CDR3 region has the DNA TGTGCACGACTGGGTGGCGGATCACCCCTCCACTTT. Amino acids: CARLGGGSPLHF.

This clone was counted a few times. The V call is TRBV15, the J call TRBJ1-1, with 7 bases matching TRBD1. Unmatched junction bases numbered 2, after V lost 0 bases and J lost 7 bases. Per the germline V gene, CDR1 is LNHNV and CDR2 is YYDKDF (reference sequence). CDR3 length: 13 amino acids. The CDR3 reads CATSREGDSEAFF. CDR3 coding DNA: TGTGCCACCAGCAGAGAAGGGGACAGTGAAGCTTTCTTT.